The rows below give T cell receptor beta chains drawn from one sample of a study of CD8+ T cells in alopecia areata. TCRdb's table, derived via immunoSEQ multiplex PCR, lists solely in-frame clones and lacks some. The data hold some 11,000 clones, with roughly 62% observed a single time. Specimen: skin, collected at week 0. Receptor source: a human donor with alopecia areata. The CDR3 runs from the conserved cysteine through the conserved F or W. The D gene is left open where the match is weak. Size values are once, few and many counts, or a class for expanded clones, and some rows have none.

>TRBV20-1|NA|TRBJ2-5|NA
TGCAGTGCTAGAGATAGGGAGACCCAGTACTTC
CSARDRETQYF
>TRBV7-2|few|TRBJ2-1|NA
TGTGCCAGCAGCTTAGAGGGGTGGACCGGTCATGAGCAGTTCTTC
CASSLEGWTGHEQFF
>TRBV5-1|NA|TRBJ1-4|TRBD1
TGCGCCAGCAGCGTGGGACAGGGTAATGAAAAACTGTTTTTT
CASSVGQGNEKLFF
>TRBV9|NA|TRBJ1-1|NA
TGTGCCAGCAAACCGGGACACCTAAACACTGAAGCTTTCTTT
CASKPGHLNTEAFF
>TRBV5-4|few|TRBJ1-5|NA
TGTGCCAGCAGCCGGACCATTGTGGAGAGTAGCAATCAGCCCCAGCATTTT
CASSRTIVESSNQPQHF
>TRBV2|NA|TRBJ1-5|TRBD1
TGTGCCAGCAGTTGGCAATCCGGGACAGGACTGATGCCCCAGCATTTT
CASSWQSGTGLMPQHF
>TRBV10-3|NA|TRBJ2-3|NA
TGTGCCATCAGTGATAGTAAGGGGACAGATACGCAGTATTTT
CAISDSKGTDTQYF
>TRBV9|NA|TRBJ2-3|NA
TGTGCCAGCAGCATTAATCCCACAGATACGCAGTATTTT
CASSINPTDTQYF
>TRBV10-3|NA|TRBJ2-7|NA
TGTGCCATCAGTGTTCCGGACAGCACCTACGAGCAGTACTTC
CAISVPDSTYEQYF
>TRBV2|NA|TRBJ1-5|TRBD1
TGTGCCAGCAGGGAAAGGACAGGGGCTCAGCCCCAGCATTTT
CASRERTGAQPQHF
>TRBV5-6|NA|TRBJ2-7|NA
TGTGCCAGCAGCTCGTCTATCAAGCAGTACTTC
CASSSSIKQYF
>TRBV5-4|few|TRBJ2-3|TRBD2
TGTGCCAGCAGAACCGGAGGGAGGGCCCTAGATACGCAGTATTTT
CASRTGGRALDTQYF
>TRBV10-2|NA|TRBJ1-2|TRBD1
TGCGCCAGCCTGGACCACAGGGGGGACTATGGCTACACCTTC
CASLDHRGDYGYTF
>TRBV30|NA|TRBJ2-3|NA
TGTGCCTGGAAGCGAGAAGACACAGATACGCAGTATTTT
CAWKREDTDTQYF
>TRBV2|NA|TRBJ1-2|NA
TGTGCCAGCAGCGGGACTCATGGCTACACCTTC
CASSGTHGYTF
>TRBV5-5|NA|TRBJ1-2|NA
TGTGCCAGCAGCTGGGGGCACCGGTCGGCAGGACAGACGAACTATGGCTACACCTTC
CASSWGHRSAGQTNYGYTF
>TRBV30|NA|TRBJ2-7|NA
TGTGCCTGGAGTATCAATTGGGGGACGAGCTCCTACGAGCAGTACTTC
CAWSINWGTSSYEQYF
>TRBV10-3|large|TRBJ2-7|TRBD1
TGTGCCATCAGTGAAGGGACAGGCTACGTCTACGAGCAGTACTTC
CAISEGTGYVYEQYF
>TRBV5-1|NA|TRBJ2-1|TRBD1
TGCGCCACCTTGGACAGGGGGCAGTTCTTC
CATLDRGQFF
>TRBV6-5|few|TRBJ1-5|TRBD1
TGTGCCAGCAGTTACTCGGGACAGAGGAATCAGCCCCAGCATTTT
CASSYSGQRNQPQHF
>TRBV30|NA|TRBJ1-2|NA
TGTGCCTGGAGTGGGGACAACTATGGCTACACCTTC
CAWSGDNYGYTF
>TRBV7-9|NA|TRBJ2-7|NA
TGTGCCAGCACCGGTGGCACCCACGAGCAGTACTTC
CASTGGTHEQYF
>TRBV7-4|NA|TRBJ2-7|NA
TGTGCCAGCAGCTTGTGTGCCAAAGGGTACTTC
CASSLCAKGYF
>TRBV5-1|NA|TRBJ2-7|NA
TGCGCCAGCAGCGGAAGGAAAGGGATCTACGAGCAGTACTTC
CASSGRKGIYEQYF
>TRBV4-1|NA|TRBJ1-2|TRBD1
TGCGCCAGCAGCCAACCCGGGACAGGCTCCGTTGAACGGGGCTACACCTTC
CASSQPGTGSVERGYTF
>TRBV7-9|NA|TRBJ1-1|NA
TGTGCCAGCAGCCCTTACTTGAACACTGAAGCTTTCTTT
CASSPYLNTEAFF
>TRBV10-3|medium-sized|TRBJ1-4|NA
TGTGCCATCAGTAAAGTGGTTACAGAAAAACTGTTTTTT
CAISKVVTEKLFF
>TRBV27|NA|TRBJ2-1|NA
TGTGCCAGCAGTTTAAGCGGGCGTGAGCAGTTCTTC
CASSLSGREQFF
>TRBV19|NA|TRBJ2-7|NA
TGTGCCAGTAGTATATCGGACGTCTACGAGCAGTACTTC
CASSISDVYEQYF
>TRBV29-1|NA|TRBJ1-2|NA
TGCAGCTCATCGGGGTCTCATGGCTACACCTTC
CSSSGSHGYTF
>TRBV9|NA|TRBJ1-2|NA
TGTGCCAGCAGCGAGTGGACGGACTATGGCTACACCTTC
CASSEWTDYGYTF
>TRBV2|few|TRBJ2-2|NA
TGTGCCAGCATTAAGGAGGGTACCGGGGAGCTGTTTTTT
CASIKEGTGELFF
>TRBV9|NA|TRBJ2-1|NA
TGTGCCAGCAGCGTAGGCTCGCACAATGAGCAGTTCTTC
CASSVGSHNEQFF
>TRBV19|NA|TRBJ2-7|TRBD1
TGTGCCAGTAGCCGACAGGGAGACTCCTACGAGCAGTACTTC
CASSRQGDSYEQYF
>TRBV27|NA|TRBJ2-3|TRBD2
TGTGCCAGCAGTTTATCTGTACTAGCGGGGGGAAATACGCAGTATTTT
CASSLSVLAGGNTQYF
>TRBV18|NA|TRBJ1-1|NA
TGTGCCAGCTCACCACCGCAGGGAAACACTGAAGCTTTCTTT
CASSPPQGNTEAFF
>TRBV19|NA|TRBJ2-1|NA
TGTGCCAGTAGTATTAGCAACTACAATGAGCAGTTCTTC
CASSISNYNEQFF
>TRBV4-1|once|TRBJ2-2|NA
TGCGCCAGCAGGGCCAGGGTCGCGAACACCGGGGAGCTGTTTTTT
CASRARVANTGELFF
>TRBV5-1|NA|TRBJ1-3|NA
TGCGCCAGCAGCCAAGGACAGCGAGGGTCTAGCTCTGGAAACACCATATATTTT
CASSQGQRGSSSGNTIYF
>TRBV12-5|NA|TRBJ2-5|TRBD2
TGTGCTAGTGTTTGGCGGGAGGCCCAAGAGACCCAGTACTTC
CASVWREAQETQYF
>TRBV19|NA|TRBJ1-5|TRBD1
TGTGCCAGTACCCCACAGGGGCCATATAGCAATCAGCCCCAGCATTTT
CASTPQGPYSNQPQHF
>TRBV18|NA|TRBJ1-4|NA
TGTGCCAGCTCACCACCGTCAGAAACTAATGAAAAACTGTTTTTT
CASSPPSETNEKLFF
>TRBV5-6|NA|TRBJ2-7|TRBD1
TGTGCCAGCAGCGGGACAGGGGGGCTCCGTTTCTACGAGCAGTACTTC
CASSGTGGLRFYEQYF
>TRBV18|NA|TRBJ2-1|TRBD2
TGTGCCAGCTCTCCAGGGACTAGCGGGGGCAATGAGCAGTTCTTC
CASSPGTSGGNEQFF
>TRBV30|once|TRBJ1-2|TRBD1
TGTGCCTGGAGTCATCGGGACAGGGTGTCCGTCAGCACCTTC
CAWSHRDRVSVSTF
>TRBV7-9|once|TRBJ1-1|NA
TGTGCCAGCAGCTTAGGCCAGGGGAGCACTGAAGCTTTCTTT
CASSLGQGSTEAFF
>TRBV30|NA|TRBJ2-7|NA
TGTGCCTGGACCATAGGGGACAATTCCTACGAGCAGTACTTC
CAWTIGDNSYEQYF
>TRBV7-3|NA|TRBJ2-1|TRBD1
TGTGCCAGCAGCTTGGGACAGGGACACAATGAGCAGTTCTTC
CASSLGQGHNEQFF
>TRBV18|NA|TRBJ1-2|NA
TGTGCCAGCTCACCCAGACAGGTGCGGAACCTAATTGACTATAAGGTGTACACCTTC
CASSPRQVRNLIDYKVYTF
>TRBV27|NA|TRBJ2-1|TRBD2
TGTGCCAGCAGTTTTGCGGGAGGGCCGAATGAGCAGTTCTTC
CASSFAGGPNEQFF
>TRBV5-1|NA|TRBJ2-3|TRBD2
TGCGCCAGCAGCTTGCTCTTCCAGCGGGGGGACACAGATACGCAGTATTTT
CASSLLFQRGDTDTQYF
>TRBV7-2|NA|TRBJ1-2|TRBD1
TGTGCCAGCAGCTTAGCAGCGGGACAGGGGATCCATGGCTACACCTTC
CASSLAAGQGIHGYTF
>TRBV5-1|NA|TRBJ1-6|TRBD1
TGCGCCGGCAGCCGATGGACAGGGGACAATTCACCCCTCCACTTT
CAGSRWTGDNSPLHF
>TRBV6-6|medium-sized|TRBJ1-3|TRBD1
TGTGCCAGCAGTTACTCGATCGGACAGGGCGGAAACACCATATATTTT
CASSYSIGQGGNTIYF
>TRBV5-1|NA|TRBJ2-2|TRBD2
TGCGCCAGCAGCTTGGGTTTACCGGGACTAGGGTCTGACACCGGGGAGCTGTTTTTT
CASSLGLPGLGSDTGELFF
>TRBV6-5|NA|TRBJ1-2|TRBD1
TGTGCCAGCAGAGAAGGACAGGGAGATTACGGCTACACCTTC
CASREGQGDYGYTF
>TRBV7-2|NA|TRBJ2-7|TRBD2
TGTGCCAGCAGCTTAGCGCTAAGGACTAGCGGGGAGGTCTCCTACGAGCAGTACTTC
CASSLALRTSGEVSYEQYF
>TRBV6-1|NA|TRBJ1-5|NA
TGTGCCAGCAGTGACAACATCATAACGGGGCAGCCCCAGCATTTT
CASSDNIITGQPQHF
>TRBV19|NA|TRBJ2-3|NA
TGTGCCAGTGTTTCCGGGACACTCAGCACAGATACGCAGTATTTT
CASVSGTLSTDTQYF
>TRBV6-6|NA|TRBJ1-1|NA
TGTGCCAGCAGTTACTCGAGGCTACTCGGTGAAGCTTTCTTT
CASSYSRLLGEAFF